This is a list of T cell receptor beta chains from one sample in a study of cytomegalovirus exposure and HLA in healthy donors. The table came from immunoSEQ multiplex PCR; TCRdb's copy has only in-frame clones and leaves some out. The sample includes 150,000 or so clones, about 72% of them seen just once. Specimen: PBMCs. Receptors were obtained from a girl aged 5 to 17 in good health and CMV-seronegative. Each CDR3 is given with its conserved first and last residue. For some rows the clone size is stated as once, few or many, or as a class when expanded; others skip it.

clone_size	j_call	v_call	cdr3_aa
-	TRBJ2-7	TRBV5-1	CASSSASYAGTASYEQYF
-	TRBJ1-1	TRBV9	CASSGDRGPENTEAFF
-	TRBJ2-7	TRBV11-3	CASSPRDNSYEQYF
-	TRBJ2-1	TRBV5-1	CASSLAETGWFNEQFF
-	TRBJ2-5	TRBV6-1	CASSDRGHGETQYF
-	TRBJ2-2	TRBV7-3	CASSLEGQGTGELFF
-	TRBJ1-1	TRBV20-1	CSARIDREAFF
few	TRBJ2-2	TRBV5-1	CASSLAGPLASTGELFF
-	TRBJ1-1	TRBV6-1	CASSEAYLRGVNTEAFF
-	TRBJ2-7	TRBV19	CATGTPSKGYEQYF
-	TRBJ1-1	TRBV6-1	CATSRDRGLTEAFF
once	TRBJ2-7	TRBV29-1	CSVTGTITYEQYF
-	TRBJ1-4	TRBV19	CASRRGGAEKLFF
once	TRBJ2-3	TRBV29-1	CSVDGTSGGIDTQYF
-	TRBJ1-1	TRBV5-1	CASSLGDRGAGNTEAFF
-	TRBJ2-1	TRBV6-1	CASSERSRYNEQFF
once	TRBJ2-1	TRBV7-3	CASSLPRRLARFF